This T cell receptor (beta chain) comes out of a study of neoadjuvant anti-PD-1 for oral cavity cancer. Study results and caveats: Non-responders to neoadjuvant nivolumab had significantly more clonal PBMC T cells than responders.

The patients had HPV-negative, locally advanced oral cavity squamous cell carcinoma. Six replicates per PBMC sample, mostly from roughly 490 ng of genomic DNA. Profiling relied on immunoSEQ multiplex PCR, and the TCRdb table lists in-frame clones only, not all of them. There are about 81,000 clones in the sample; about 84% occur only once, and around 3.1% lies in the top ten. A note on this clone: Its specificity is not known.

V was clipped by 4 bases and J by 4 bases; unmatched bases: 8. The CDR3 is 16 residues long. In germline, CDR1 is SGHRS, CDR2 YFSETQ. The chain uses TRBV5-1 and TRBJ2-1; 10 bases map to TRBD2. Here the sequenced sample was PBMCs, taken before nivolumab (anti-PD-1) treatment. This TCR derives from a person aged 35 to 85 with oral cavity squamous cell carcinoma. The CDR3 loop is CASSPGTSERYNEQFF. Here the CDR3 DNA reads TGCGCCAGCAGCCCCGGGACTAGCGAGCGATACAATGAGCAGTTCTTC.